Each of the 30 T cell receptor beta chains below was sequenced from the same sample in a study. The sorted Tregs were CD4+CD25+CD127-/low cells. TCRdb recomputed calls from the 5' RACE reads with MiXCR, one row per CDR3 protein. Of approximately 57,000 distinct CDR3 sequences in the sample, less than 25% are singletons; the top ten hold 3% to 4%. The sample comprised tumor-infiltrating Tregs sorted from the breast tumor. These receptors were taken from a female donor with breast cancer.

This clonotype appeared many times. This chain connects TRBV20-1 to TRBJ1-2; no clear D gene. CDR3 length: 13 residues. Germline V gene data show CDR1 as DFQATT and CDR2 as SNEGSKA (reference sequence). Trimming left V 6 bases short and J 1 base short, with 12 bases between. CDR3 sequence: CSAKLQNNYGYTF. The CDR3 nucleotides are TGCAGTGCGAAATTACAGAATAACTATGGCTACACCTTC.

A few counts support this clonotype. V gene TRBV5-1 combines with J gene TRBJ2-7, with TRBD2 matching 12 bases. This CDR3 has 17 residues. Germline-derived CDR1 and CDR2 are SGHRS and YFSETQ. V lost 4 bases, J lost 4 bases, and 12 bases stayed unmatched. The CDR3 loop reads CASSPGQGTSGFYEQYF. For the CDR3, the DNA is TGCGCCAGCAGCCCGGGACAGGGGACTAGCGGGTTTTACGAGCAGTACTTC.

V and J are TRBV29-1 and TRBJ2-3; D may be TRBD2 (5 bases). The germline gives CDR1 SQVTM, CDR2 ANQGSEA. The CDR3 length is 13 residues. The V gene lost 4 bases and the J gene lost 4 bases, with 12 bases spanning the gap. The CDR3 nucleotides read TGCAGCGTTGTTCTAGCCGATTCAGATACGCAGTATTTT. Amino acid sequence: CSVVLADSDTQYF.

This rearrangement joins TRBV7-3 to TRBJ2-7; D is perhaps TRBD2 (6 bases). The V and J ends lost 2 bases and 0 bases respectively, with 23 bases between them. Germline V CDR1 and CDR2: SGHTA, FQGTGA. CDR3 length: 19 amino acids. CDR3 amino acids: CASSLVAAGMFVGSYEQYF. DNA of the CDR3: TGTGCCAGCAGCTTAGTTGCGGCGGGGATGTTCGTCGGCTCCTACGAGCAGTACTTC. The full variable domain, its missing parts supplied by reference TRBV7-3 and TRBJ2-7, is GAGVSQTPSNKVTEKGKYVELRCDPISGHTALYWYRQSLGQGPEFLIYFQGTGAADDSGLPNDRFFAVRPEGSVSTLKIQRTERGDSAVYLCASSLVAAGMFVGSYEQYFGPGTRLTVT.

This clonotype was counted a few times. This chain uses TRBV20-1 with TRBJ2-3; possibly TRBD1 for D (5 bases). The CDR3 sequence is 15 residues long. V dropped 0 bases and J dropped 5 bases, with 15 bases sitting between them. Per the germline V gene, CDR1 is DFQATT and CDR2 is SNEGSKA (reference sequence). The CDR3 reads CSAREARGLGDTQYF. In DNA, the CDR3 is TGCAGTGCTAGAGAGGCTAGGGGTCTTGGAGATACGCAGTATTTT.

This clonotype showed up just a few times. The rearrangement uses TRBV7-9 and TRBJ2-3; D is perhaps TRBD2 (6 bases). The germline V gene encodes CDR1 SEHNR and CDR2 FQNEAQ (reference sequence). This CDR3 has 15 amino acids. Between the trimmed V and J ends, which lost 4 bases and 2 bases, there was a span of 13 bases. In nucleotides, the CDR3 is TGTGCCAGCAGCTCCCGACTAGAAGCCACAGATACGCAGTATTTT. This gives the protein CASSSRLEATDTQYF.

V and J are TRBV7-3 and TRBJ2-1; TRBD1 matches 9 bases. CDR3 length: 15 amino acids. Germline CDR1 is SGHTA and CDR2 is FQGTGA. V was pared by 1 base and J by 6 bases, with 4 bases of the junction left unmatched. This CDR3 is CASSLMGQGPNEQFF. For the CDR3, the DNA is TGTGCCAGCAGCTTAATGGGACAGGGCCCCAATGAGCAGTTCTTC. The full variable domain, its missing parts supplied by reference TRBV7-3 and TRBJ2-1, is GAGVSQTPSNKVTEKGKYVELRCDPISGHTALYWYRQSLGQGPEFLIYFQGTGAADDSGLPNDRFFAVRPEGSVSTLKIQRTERGDSAVYLCASSLMGQGPNEQFFGPGTRLTVL.

The sample holds a few counts of this clonotype. This chain links TRBV6-2 or TRBV6-3 with TRBJ2-7; 9 nucleotides agree with TRBD1. The J segment lost 3 bases and the V segment lost 7 bases, leaving 13 bases of the junction unmatched. This CDR3 region has 16 residues. Germline values: CDR1 MNHEY, CDR2 SVGEGT. CDR3 protein: CASKGELDRGGYEQYF. In nucleotides, the CDR3 is TGTGCCAGCAAGGGGGAATTGGACAGGGGTGGCTACGAGCAGTACTTC.

This clonotype was found many times. The chain links TRBV5-1 to TRBJ2-5; no clear D. Germline V gene lookup returns CDR1 SGHRS and CDR2 YFSETQ. This CDR3 has 11 amino acids. V lost 5 bases, J lost 0 bases, and 2 bases lay in between. The CDR3 here is CASRDQETQYF. Here the CDR3 DNA reads TGCGCCAGCAGGGACCAAGAGACCCAGTACTTC.

The chain uses TRBV5-4 and TRBJ2-7; TRBD1 matches 8 bases. The CDR3 consists of 13 residues. The V gene's germline CDR1 is SGHNT and CDR2 YYREEE (reference sequence). V trimming: 4 bases; J trimming: 4 bases; junction bases outside the gene matches: 4. CDR3 coding DNA: TGTGCCAGCAGCCTGGGACAGGAGTACGAGCAGTACTTC. This translates into CASSLGQEYEQYF.

This clonotype was seen a few times. Relative to the germline gene, one junction end is altered; a read error may explain this. V gene TRBV7-7 combines with J gene TRBJ2-5; 7 bases agree with TRBD1. The CDR3 contains 15 residues. Per the germline V gene, CDR1 is SSHAT and CDR2 is FNYEAQ (reference sequence). CDR3 amino acids: CASSLEGARQETQYF. Written as DNA, the CDR3 is TGTGCTAGCAGCTTAGAGGGGGCGAGGCAAGAGACCCAGTACTTC.

This clonotype was seen ten or more times. The V and J genes are TRBV20-1 and TRBJ1-5; D gene unclear. Per germline, CDR1 DFQATT and CDR2 SNEGSKA (reference sequence). The CDR3 extends over 18 amino acids. With 0 bases removed from V and 7 bases from J, the gap between germline ends came to 25 bases. The CDR3 spells CSARDLRVEWAQIQPQHF. The CDR3 coding sequence is TGCAGTGCTAGAGATCTTAGGGTAGAATGGGCCCAGATCCAGCCCCAGCATTTT.

This clonotype was counted only a few times. CDR3 DNA: TGTGCCAGCAGTTTTCAGGGATACGATAGGGCGAACACTGAAGCTTTCTTT. Translated, it gives CASSFQGYDRANTEAFF. The rearrangement links TRBV28 to TRBJ1-1, with D tentatively TRBD1 (5 bases). The CDR3 length is 17 residues. Germline CDR1 and CDR2: MDHEN and SYDVKM. Trimming stripped 3 bases from V and 1 base from J, with 18 bases between. Variable domain in full (rest from reference TRBV28 and TRBJ1-1): DVKVTQSSRYLVKRTGEKVFLECVQDMDHENMFWYRQDPGLGLRLIYFSYDVKMKEKGDIPEGYSVSREKKERFSLILESASTNQTSMYLCASSFQGYDRANTEAFFGQGTRLTVV.

This clonotype has just a few counts. The chain recombines TRBV4-1 with TRBJ2-1; D may be TRBD2 (6 bases). CDR3 length: 17 residues. Deletions cut 4 bases from V and 2 bases from J, with 18 bases between. CDR1 and CDR2 (germline): MGHRA, YSYEKL. Here the CDR3 DNA reads TGCGCCAGCAGCCGATCCGACGGGAGAATAACCTACAATGAGCAGTTCTTC. Its protein product is CASSRSDGRITYNEQFF.

This clonotype was seen repeatedly, ten times or more. The chain carries TRBV7-2 and TRBJ2-3; 8 positions agree with TRBD1. The germline gives CDR1 SGHTA, CDR2 FQGNSA. The trim removed 5 bases at V and 2 bases at J, leaving 6 bases unmatched. The CDR3 contains 15 residues. In DNA form, the CDR3 reads TGTGCCAGCAGCGACAGGGGCCTCTTCACAGATACGCAGTATTTT. This sequence encodes CASSDRGLFTDTQYF.

This clonotype turned up a few times. The chain couples TRBV5-1 to TRBJ1-1, with unresolved D. Trimming removed 4 bases from V and 5 bases from J, with 12 bases in between. Germline-derived CDR1 and CDR2 are SGHRS and YFSETQ. The CDR3 has 13 residues. The CDR3 DNA sequence: TGCGCCAGCAGCCGCGCCCCGGAGACTGAAGCTTTCTTT. Translating it yields CASSRAPETEAFF.

The genes are TRBV5-1 and TRBJ2-5; D is perhaps TRBD1 or TRBD2 (5 bases each). Per the germline V gene, CDR1 is SGHRS and CDR2 is YFSETQ. The CDR3 totals 15 residues. V dropped 4 bases and J dropped 5 bases, with 18 bases sitting between them. CDR3 nucleotides: TGCGCCAGCAGCCTACAAGGGACCGCCTCCGAGACCCAGTACTTC. It translates to CASSLQGTASETQYF.

There are a few counts of this clonotype. The rearrangement uses TRBV7-9 and TRBJ2-6; D not certain. Germline CDR1 reads SEHNR; CDR2 reads FQNEAQ (reference sequence). V was clipped by 6 bases and J by 0 bases, with 6 bases between them. The CDR3 spans 14 residues. The CDR3 DNA is TGTGCCAGCAGTTACAACTCTGGGGCCAACGTCCTGACTTTC. Its protein product is CASSYNSGANVLTF.

Only a few counts were recorded for this clonotype. This chain links TRBV7-2 with TRBJ1-2; TRBD1 matches 7 bases. Germline V CDR1 and CDR2: SGHTA, FQGNSA. V lost 3 bases, J lost 8 bases, and 9 bases stayed unmatched. The CDR3 loop spans 14 amino acids. The CDR3 reads CASSLTQGDGGYTF. In nucleotides, the CDR3 is TGTGCCAGCAGCTTGACTCAGGGGGACGGAGGCTACACCTTC.

This clonotype was detected only a few times. The chain has TRBV20-1 and TRBJ2-1; 15 bases are a match to TRBD2. The CDR3 is 16 residues long. The V segment lost 5 bases and the J segment 7 bases; nucleotides outside the gene matches: 9. The V gene's germline CDR1 is DFQATT and CDR2 SNEGSKA (reference sequence). The CDR3 region has the DNA TGCAGTGCTGGACTAGCGGGAGGGGGTACCACGAATGAGCAGTTCTTC. Its translation: CSAGLAGGGTTNEQFF.

There are a few counts of this clonotype. The gene calls are TRBV20-1 and TRBJ1-4; no clear D. Germline assignment: CDR1 DFQATT and CDR2 SNEGSKA (reference sequence). The CDR3 is 10 amino acids. V shed 4 bases and J shed 11 bases, with 8 bases lying between them. The CDR3 DNA reads TGCAGTGCTATAAGAGATAAACTGTTTTTT. It codes for CSAIRDKLFF.

This clonotype came up a few times. This chain uses TRBV30 with TRBJ2-7, with D possibly matching TRBD2 (6 bases). The CDR3 length is 12 residues. V was trimmed by 5 bases and J by 5 bases, leaving 13 bases between them. The germline CDR1 and CDR2 sequences are GTSNPN and SVGIG (reference sequence). The CDR3 loop reads CAWSGGSHEQYF. The CDR3 region has the DNA TGTGCCTGGTCCGGGGGTTCCCACGAGCAGTACTTC.

About this clonotype: Possible read error: a much larger clone is one base away. The rearrangement joins TRBV7-2 to TRBJ1-2; D remains unclear. The germline CDR1 and CDR2 sequences are SGHTA and FQGNSA. This CDR3 has 14 amino acids. CDR3 in amino acids: CACSLGIRNYGYTF. CDR3 coding DNA: TGTGCCTGCAGCTTAGGGATCAGGAACTATGGCTACACCTTC. Combining the CDR3 with reference TRBV7-2 and TRBJ1-2 gives the whole variable domain GAGVSQSPSNKVTEKGKDVELRCDPISGHTALYWYRQSLGQGLEFLIYFQGNSAPDKSGLPSDRFSAERTGGSVSTLTIQRTQQEDSAVYLCACSLGIRNYGYTFGSGTRLTVV.

The chain couples TRBV5-1 to TRBJ2-6; D is undetermined. The ends were cut back, 1 base at V and 4 bases at J, with 9 bases in the middle. Germline V CDR1 and CDR2: SGHRS, YFSETQ. CDR3 length: 15 amino acids. The CDR3 is CASSLMASGANVLTF. The DNA for the CDR3 is TGCGCCAGCAGCTTGATGGCTTCCGGGGCCAACGTCCTGACTTTC. Looking up the rest from reference TRBV5-1 and TRBJ2-6 gives the full variable domain: KAGVTQTPRYLIKTRGQQVTLSCSPISGHRSVSWYQQTPGQGLQFLFEYFSETQRNKGNFPGRFSGRQFSNSRSEMNVSTLELGDSALYLCASSLMASGANVLTFGAGSRLTVL.

The gene calls are TRBV2 and TRBJ2-7; TRBD2 might be the D (6 bases). V gave up 11 bases and J gave up 3 bases, with 14 bases separating them. CDR3 length equals 12 residues. Germline V gene lookup returns CDR1 SNHLY and CDR2 FYNNEI. The CDR3 nucleotides are TGTGCCGCGGGGCCCGACGACTACGAGCAGTACTTC. Protein: CAAGPDDYEQYF.

The table lists this clonotype with a few counts. The V and J genes are TRBV7-2 and TRBJ2-2; no reliable D call. The CDR3 sequence is 15 residues long. V lost 1 base, J lost 5 bases, and 11 bases lay in between. Germline CDR1 and CDR2: SGHTA and FQGNSA. CDR3 bases: TGTGCCAGCAGCTTAGATGTCTCTCCGACCGGGGAGCTGTTTTTT. Its translation is CASSLDVSPTGELFF.

This clonotype was recorded a few times. The DNA for the CDR3 is TGTGCCAGCAGCTTAGGTCGGCAGGTTAACACCGGGGAGCTGTTTTTT. It codes for CASSLGRQVNTGELFF. The chain employs TRBV7-2 and TRBJ2-2; D gene unclear. Germline V gene data show CDR1 as SGHTA and CDR2 as FQGNSA. This CDR3 contains 16 residues. Trimming removed 1 base at V and 2 bases at J, with 11 bases between.

This clonotype was picked up a small number of times. The chain employs TRBV6-7 and TRBJ2-2; 14 bases are a match to TRBD2. TRBV6-7 is labeled an ORF, and its function is uncertain. The CDR3 contains 16 residues. V lost 7 bases, J lost 8 bases, and 9 bases stayed unmatched. CDR3 sequence reads: CASTQPGLAGVGELFF. For the CDR3, the DNA is TGTGCCAGCACCCAACCGGGACTAGCGGGAGTTGGGGAGCTGTTTTTT.

This clonotype was observed a few times. The chain carries TRBV5-4 and TRBJ1-1, with 9 bases identical to TRBD1. V was clipped by 1 base and J by 10 bases; unmatched bases: 2. Germline V gene data show CDR1 as SGHNT and CDR2 as YYREEE (reference sequence). The CDR3 is made up of 12 amino acids. CDR3 sequence reads: CASSLKDRGAFF. The CDR3 DNA reads as TGTGCCAGCAGCTTGAAGGACAGGGGAGCTTTCTTT.

CDR3 sequence: CASTLDTEFNTEAFF. CDR3 DNA sequence: TGTGCCAGCACCCTGGACACCGAATTTAACACTGAAGCTTTCTTT. The chain joins TRBV2 to TRBJ1-1; D is perhaps TRBD1 (5 bases). Germline V gives CDR1 SNHLY, CDR2 FYNNEI. V lost 7 bases and J 2 bases, leaving 17 bases between the germline ends. This CDR3 region has 15 residues. Together with reference TRBV2 and TRBJ1-1, the CDR3 gives the full variable domain: EPEVTQTPSHQVTQMGQEVILRCVPISNHLYFYWYRQILGQKVEFLVSFYNNEISEKSEIFDDQFSVERPDGSNFTLKIRSTKLEDSAMYFCASTLDTEFNTEAFFGQGTRLTVV.